This TCR beta chain was profiled in a study of regulatory T cells in long-lasting Graves disease. Assembly of TCR beta libraries relied on iRepertoire HTBI primers together with Arm-PCR of CDR3 regions. TCRdb reprocessed the multiplex PCR reads via MiXCR and lists one record per CDR3 protein. The sample consists of over 400,000 distinct CDR3 sequences, around 13% of them appearing once. This clonotype showed up many times. Germline-derived CDR1 and CDR2 are DFQATT and SNEGSKA (reference sequence). The CDR3 covers 14 residues. Trimming took 1 base from V and 2 from J; bases not matched to a gene: 1. Time point here: newly diagnosed GD, antithyroid drugs for less than 3 months. The TCR library used RNA extracted from PBMCs. The sample was also reused in another study, on T cells in Graves' hyperthyroidism and ophthalmopathy.

This rearrangement joins TRBV20-1 to TRBJ2-5; TRBD2 aligns across 10 bases. The sample in question was peripheral blood mononuclear cells (PBMCs), obtained at new diagnosis, from a patient treated with antithyroid drugs. The source of this sequence is a woman between 50 and 59 years old with Graves disease. DNA of the CDR3: TGCAGTGCTAGAGGGACTAGCGGACAAGAGACCCAGTACTTC. It encodes CSARGTSGQETQYF.